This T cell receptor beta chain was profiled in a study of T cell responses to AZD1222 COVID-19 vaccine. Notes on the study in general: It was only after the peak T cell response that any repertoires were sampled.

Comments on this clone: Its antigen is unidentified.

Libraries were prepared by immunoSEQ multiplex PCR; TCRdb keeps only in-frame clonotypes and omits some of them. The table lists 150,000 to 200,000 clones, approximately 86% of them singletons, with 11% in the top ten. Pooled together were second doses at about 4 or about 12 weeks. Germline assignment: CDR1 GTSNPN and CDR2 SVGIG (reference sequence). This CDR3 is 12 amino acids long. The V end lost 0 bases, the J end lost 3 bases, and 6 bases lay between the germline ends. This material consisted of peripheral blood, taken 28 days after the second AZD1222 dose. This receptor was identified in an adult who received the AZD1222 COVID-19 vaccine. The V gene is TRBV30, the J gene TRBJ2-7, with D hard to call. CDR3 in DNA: TGTGCCTGGAGTGTCACCGGCTACGAGCAGTACTTC. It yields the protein CAWSVTGYEQYF.